This entry is about one T cell receptor beta chain. The CDR3 is made up of 12 amino acids. Between the trimmed V and J ends, which lost 10 bases and 8 bases, there was a span of 15 bases. From germline, CDR1 is ENHRY and CDR2 SYGVKD. The data originate from a study of early stage breast cancer tumors. Assay: immunoSEQ multiplex PCR; the TCRdb copy retains only in-frame clones and omits some. The sample includes around 78,000 clones, around 85% of them seen just once. The specimen sequenced was blood. The sequence derives from a person in their sixties or seventies with breast cancer. V usage is TRBV10-3 and J usage is TRBJ1-3, with a tentative D call TRBD1 (5 bases). The CDR3 nucleotides are TGTGCCACCGCGGACAAAGGGGACACCATATATTTT. Residues: CATADKGDTIYF.